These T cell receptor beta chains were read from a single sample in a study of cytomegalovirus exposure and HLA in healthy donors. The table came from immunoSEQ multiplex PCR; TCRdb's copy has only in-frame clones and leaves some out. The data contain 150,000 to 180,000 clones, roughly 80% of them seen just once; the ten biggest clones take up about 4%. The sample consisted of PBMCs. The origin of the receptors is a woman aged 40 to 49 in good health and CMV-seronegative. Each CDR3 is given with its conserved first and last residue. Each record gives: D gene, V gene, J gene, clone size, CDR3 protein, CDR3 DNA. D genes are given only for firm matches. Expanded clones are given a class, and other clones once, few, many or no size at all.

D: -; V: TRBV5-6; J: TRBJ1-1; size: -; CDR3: CASSVDMNTEAFF; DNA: TGTGCCAGCAGCGTGGATATGAACACTGAAGCTTTCTTT
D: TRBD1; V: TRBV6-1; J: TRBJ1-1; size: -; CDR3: CASSALGTGDTEAFF; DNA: TGTGCCAGCAGTGCTCTCGGAACAGGGGACACTGAAGCTTTCTTT
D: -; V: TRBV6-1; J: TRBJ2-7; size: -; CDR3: CATSRGDYEQYF; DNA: TGTGCCACTTCACGAGGTGACTACGAGCAGTACTTC
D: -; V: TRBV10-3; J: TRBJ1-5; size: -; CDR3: CAISSEGGYQPQHF; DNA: TGTGCCATCAGCTCCGAGGGGGGGTATCAGCCCCAGCATTTT
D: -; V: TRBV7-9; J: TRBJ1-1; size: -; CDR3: CASSIPSLGLTEAFF; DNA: TGTGCCAGCAGCATCCCCAGTCTGGGGCTTACTGAAGCTTTCTTT
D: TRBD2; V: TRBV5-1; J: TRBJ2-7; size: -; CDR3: CASSLDPAGRPYEQYF; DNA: TGCGCCAGCAGCTTGGACCCAGCGGGGCGCCCCTACGAGCAGTACTTC
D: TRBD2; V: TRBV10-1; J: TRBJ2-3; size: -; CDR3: CASSLSGRTDTQYF; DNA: TGCGCCAGCAGCCTTAGCGGGAGAACAGATACGCAGTATTTT
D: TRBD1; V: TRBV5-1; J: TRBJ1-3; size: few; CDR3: CASSIQTGRMDTIYF; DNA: TGCGCCAGCAGCATACAGACAGGGAGAATGGACACCATATATTTT
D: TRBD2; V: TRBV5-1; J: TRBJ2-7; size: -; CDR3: CASSSTSGGPSEQYF; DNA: TGCGCCAGCAGCTCAACTAGCGGGGGGCCCTCCGAGCAGTACTTC
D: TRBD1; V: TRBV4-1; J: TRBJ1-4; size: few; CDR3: CASSQGGTGSNEKLFF; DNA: TGCGCCAGCAGCCAAGGAGGGACAGGGTCTAATGAAAAACTGTTTTTT
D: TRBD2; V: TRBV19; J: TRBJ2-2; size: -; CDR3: CASSIAGLAGPTGELFF; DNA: TGTGCCAGTAGTATAGCAGGACTAGCGGGACCCACCGGGGAGCTGTTTTTT
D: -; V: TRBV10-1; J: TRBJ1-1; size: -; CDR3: CASSGVQGGTEAFF; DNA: TGCGCCAGCTCCGGGGTCCAAGGGGGCACTGAAGCTTTCTTT
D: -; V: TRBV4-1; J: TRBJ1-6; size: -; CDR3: CASSLKSDSFNSPLHF; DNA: TGCGCCAGCAGCCTTAAATCGGACAGCTTCAATTCACCCCTCCACTTT
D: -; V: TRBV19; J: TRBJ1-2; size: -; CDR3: CASQPRVNYGYTF; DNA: TGTGCCAGCCAACCCAGGGTAAACTATGGCTACACCTTC
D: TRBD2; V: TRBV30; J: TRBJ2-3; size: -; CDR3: CAWRLAGHTDTQYF; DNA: TGTGCCTGGAGACTAGCGGGACACACAGATACGCAGTATTTT
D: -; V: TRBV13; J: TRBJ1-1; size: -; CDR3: CASSLGGVAEAFF; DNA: TGTGCCAGCAGCTTAGGAGGGGTGGCTGAAGCTTTCTTT
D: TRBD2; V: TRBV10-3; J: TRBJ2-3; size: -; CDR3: CAIQPSGREVPDTQYF; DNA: TGTGCCATCCAGCCATCCGGGCGGGAGGTTCCAGATACGCAGTATTTT
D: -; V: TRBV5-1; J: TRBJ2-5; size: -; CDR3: CASSSWTASPLPQYF; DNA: TGCGCCAGCAGCTCGTGGACAGCTTCCCCATTGCCCCAGTACTTC
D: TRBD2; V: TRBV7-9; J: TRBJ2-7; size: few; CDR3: CASSPKGLAGVSYEQYF; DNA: TGTGCCAGCAGCCCGAAGGGACTAGCGGGAGTATCCTACGAGCAGTACTTC
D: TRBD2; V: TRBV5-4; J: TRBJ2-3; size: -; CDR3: CASSFLGRGASGGARDTQYF; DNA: TGTGCCAGCAGCTTTCTAGGCAGGGGGGCTAGCGGGGGGGCGAGGGATACGCAGTATTTT